This is a list of T cell receptor beta chains from one sample in a study of T cell responses to AZD1222 COVID-19 vaccine. Produced via immunoSEQ multiplex PCR; TCRdb's table is partial and in-frame only. The sample carries around 88,000 clones, approximately 89% recorded once. The sample was peripheral blood, taken on day 0 of MenACWY control vaccination. Receptor source: an adult in good health. The CDR3 runs from the conserved cysteine through the conserved F or W. A D gene is named only where the DNA matches it firmly. Clone size is not always given. Where it is, it says once, few, many or a class for expanded clones.

size	J	D	V	length	DNA	CDR3
once	TRBJ1-2	.	TRBV4-3	12	TGCGCCAGCAGCCAAGATGGAGGGGGCTACACCTTC	CASSQDGGGYTF
.	TRBJ2-3	.	TRBV5-6	13	TGTGCCAGCAGGAGGTGGCCCGCAGATACGCAGTATTTT	CASRRWPADTQYF
.	TRBJ1-3	.	TRBV12-5	14	TGTGCTAGTGGTCAGGGCCGCCTTGGAAACACCATATATTTT	CASGQGRLGNTIYF
few	TRBJ1-6	.	TRBV2	16	TGTGCCAGCAGTCTAGGGGGGGCCCGGAATAATTCACCCCTCCACTTT	CASSLGGARNNSPLHF
.	TRBJ2-7	TRBD1	TRBV4-3	15	TGCGCCAGCAGCCAAGATGCAGGGGGAAGCTACGAGCAGTACTTC	CASSQDAGGSYEQYF
.	TRBJ1-1	.	TRBV11-2	15	TGTGCCAGCAGCTTAAGTTACAGGGATGAGGCTGAAGCTTTCTTT	CASSLSYRDEAEAFF
.	TRBJ1-1	.	TRBV5-5	15	TGTGCCAGCAGCTTGGGACAGGTCATGAACACTGAAGCTTTCTTT	CASSLGQVMNTEAFF
.	TRBJ2-3	.	TRBV10-3	13	TGTGCCATCAGTGGGTTCGGCACAGATACGCAGTATTTT	CAISGFGTDTQYF
.	TRBJ2-1	TRBD2	TRBV2	15	TGTGCCAGCTCCCAGCGGGGGGCTTCCTACAATGAGCAGTTCTTC	CASSQRGASYNEQFF
.	TRBJ1-1	.	TRBV30	13	TGTGCCTGGCGGAGGTCGGTGGGGACTGAAGCTTTCTTT	CAWRRSVGTEAFF
.	TRBJ1-1	.	TRBV11-2	13	TGTGCCAGCAGCTTCCCGGGGAACACTGAAGCTTTCTTT	CASSFPGNTEAFF
.	TRBJ2-3	.	TRBV10-1	12	TGCGCCAGCAGTGCCGGGCCTTTTACGCAGTATTTT	CASSAGPFTQYF
.	TRBJ1-3	.	TRBV19	15	TGTGCCAGTAGTATGCAGGCACTCTCTGGAAACACCATATATTTT	CASSMQALSGNTIYF
.	TRBJ1-5	TRBD1	TRBV6-2/TRBV6-3	19	TGTGCCAGCAGTTACTCGAGGACAGGGCGGGCTTTTGGGAATCAGCCCCAGCATTTT	CASSYSRTGRAFGNQPQHF
.	TRBJ1-6	.	TRBV6-4	13	TGTGCCAGCAGTGATGGGGTAGAATCACCCCTCCACTTT	CASSDGVESPLHF
.	TRBJ1-4	.	TRBV21-1	16	TGTGCCAGCAGCCACGGGACAGGGCAAACTAATGAAAAACTGTTTTTT	CASSHGTGQTNEKLFF
.	TRBJ2-5	.	TRBV6-6	11	TGTGCCAGCAGCCCCCAAGAGACCCAGTACTTC	CASSPQETQYF
.	TRBJ1-2	.	TRBV11-2	15	TGTGCCAGCAGCTTAGAGGCTTGGCAGCCCTATGGCTACACCTTC	CASSLEAWQPYGYTF
.	TRBJ2-5	.	TRBV25-1	15	TGTGCCAGCAGTGAATATCCCACAGGTTCTGAGACCCAGTACTTC	CASSEYPTGSETQYF
.	TRBJ2-4	.	TRBV30	14	TGTGCCTGGAGTGTACGGGGGGCCAAAAACATTCAGTACTTC	CAWSVRGAKNIQYF
.	TRBJ2-7	.	TRBV19	13	TGTGCCAGTAGTATGGGGGGCGCGGGGGAGCAGTACTTC	CASSMGGAGEQYF
few	TRBJ2-2	.	TRBV11-2	14	TGTGCCAGCAGCTTAGGGGTCCGGGCCTCCGAGCTGTTTTTT	CASSLGVRASELFF
.	TRBJ2-7	TRBD1	TRBV6-2/TRBV6-3	15	TGTGCCAGCAGTTACATGGGGGACAGGGTATACGAGCAGTACTTC	CASSYMGDRVYEQYF
.	TRBJ1-5	.	TRBV30	13	TGTGCCTGGAGTGTACGATTTGATCAGCCCCAGCATTTT	CAWSVRFDQPQHF
.	TRBJ2-3	TRBD2	TRBV10-1	14	TGCGCCAGCAGTGAGACGGGGGGTATAGATACGCAGTATTTT	CASSETGGIDTQYF
.	TRBJ2-3	.	TRBV7-3	13	TGTGCCAGCAGCTTAATAGGCACAGATACGCAGTATTTT	CASSLIGTDTQYF
.	TRBJ1-4	.	TRBV9	15	TGTGCCAGCAGCGTCAAAGGTCGAACTAATGAAAAACTGTTTTTT	CASSVKGRTNEKLFF
.	TRBJ1-6	.	TRBV5-6	16	TGTGCCAGCAGCCTCCGGACTAGATCCTATAATTCACCCCTCCACTTT	CASSLRTRSYNSPLHF
.	TRBJ2-1	.	TRBV5-6	15	TGTGCCAGCAGCTCCGACGGCTACTCCTACAATGAGCAGTTCTTC	CASSSDGYSYNEQFF
.	TRBJ1-2	TRBD1	TRBV28	12	TGTGCCAGCAGACCACAGGGGCCCGGCTACACCTTC	CASRPQGPGYTF
.	TRBJ2-1	.	TRBV19	12	TGTGCCAGTAGTATGTCCCGATACGAGCAGTTCTTC	CASSMSRYEQFF
.	TRBJ1-1	TRBD1	TRBV19	13	TGTGCCAGTACCACCGGGACAGGATGGGAAGCTTTCTTT	CASTTGTGWEAFF
.	TRBJ2-3	.	TRBV3-1/TRBV3-2	14	TGTGCCAGCAGCCAAGACCTTCGCACCCTTACGCAGTATTTT	CASSQDLRTLTQYF
.	TRBJ2-1	TRBD2	TRBV3-1/TRBV3-2	16	TGTGCCAGCAGCCAAGAGGCGGGGGGGACCTACAATGAGCAGTTCTTC	CASSQEAGGTYNEQFF
.	TRBJ1-2	.	TRBV19	14	TGTGCCAGTAGCCCAAAGGACGGAAACTATGGCTACACCTTC	CASSPKDGNYGYTF
.	TRBJ1-1	.	TRBV2	15	TGTGCCAGCAGTGCGAAGGACACCTATAACACTGAAGCTTTCTTT	CASSAKDTYNTEAFF
few	TRBJ2-7	.	TRBV4-3	14	TGCGCCAGCAGCCAAGCCGCAGGGACCTACGAGCAGTACTTC	CASSQAAGTYEQYF
.	TRBJ1-1	.	TRBV9	13	TGTGCCAGCAGCGTGGCAGGGAACACTGAAGCTTTCTTT	CASSVAGNTEAFF
.	TRBJ2-3	.	TRBV7-3	12	TGTGCCAGCAGCCAGGAGGGTGCTTCGCAGTATTTT	CASSQEGASQYF
once	TRBJ1-2	.	TRBV4-3	14	TGCGCCAGCAGCCAAGAGGGTGTGGGCTATGGCTACACCTTC	CASSQEGVGYGYTF
.	TRBJ2-5	.	TRBV4-2	15	TGTGCCAGCAGCCAAGATTGGGGCGCGAGGGAGACCCAGTACTTC	CASSQDWGARETQYF